This TCR beta chain was recorded in a study of immune cell composition in non-small cell lung cancer. General study findings and limits: No significant correlation existed between pack-years smoked and tumour clonality. Squamous lung tumours showed higher top 10 clone scores and clonality than adenocarcinomas.

V lost 5 bases and J lost 7; bases outside the gene matches: 4. Germline lookup yields CDR1 ENHRY and CDR2 SYGVKD. This CDR3 contains 14 residues. Some clones are missing from TCRdb's copy, which holds only in-frame ones; the method was immunoSEQ multiplex PCR. The sample gives about 13,000 clones, approximately 70% of which show up once; roughly an eighth is in the top ten. Comment on this clone: The antigen remains unidentified.

The source material was lung tumor tissue. V gene TRBV10-3 combines with J gene TRBJ2-1, with TRBD2 matching over 11 bases. This receptor was obtained from a human donor with non-small cell lung cancer. As DNA, the CDR3 is TGTGCCATCAGTACTAGCGGGGGCGGAAATGAGCAGTTCTTC. It specifies CAISTSGGGNEQFF.